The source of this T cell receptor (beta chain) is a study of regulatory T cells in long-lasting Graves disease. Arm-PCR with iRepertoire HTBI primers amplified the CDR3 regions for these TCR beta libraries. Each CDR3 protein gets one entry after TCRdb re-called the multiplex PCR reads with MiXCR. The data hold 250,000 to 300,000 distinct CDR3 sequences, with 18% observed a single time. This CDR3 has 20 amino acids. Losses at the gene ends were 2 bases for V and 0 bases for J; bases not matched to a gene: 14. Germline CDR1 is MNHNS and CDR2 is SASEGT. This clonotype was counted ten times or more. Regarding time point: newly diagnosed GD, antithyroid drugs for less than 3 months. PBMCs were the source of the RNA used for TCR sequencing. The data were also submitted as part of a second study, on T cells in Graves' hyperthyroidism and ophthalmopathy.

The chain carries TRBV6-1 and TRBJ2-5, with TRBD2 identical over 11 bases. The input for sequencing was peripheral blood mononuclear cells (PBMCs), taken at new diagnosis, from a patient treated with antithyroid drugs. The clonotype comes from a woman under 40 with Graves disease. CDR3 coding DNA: TGTGCCAGCAGTGAAAGTGCGCCTAGCGGGGGGAGTCCGTACCAAGAGACCCAGTACTTC. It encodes CASSESAPSGGSPYQETQYF.